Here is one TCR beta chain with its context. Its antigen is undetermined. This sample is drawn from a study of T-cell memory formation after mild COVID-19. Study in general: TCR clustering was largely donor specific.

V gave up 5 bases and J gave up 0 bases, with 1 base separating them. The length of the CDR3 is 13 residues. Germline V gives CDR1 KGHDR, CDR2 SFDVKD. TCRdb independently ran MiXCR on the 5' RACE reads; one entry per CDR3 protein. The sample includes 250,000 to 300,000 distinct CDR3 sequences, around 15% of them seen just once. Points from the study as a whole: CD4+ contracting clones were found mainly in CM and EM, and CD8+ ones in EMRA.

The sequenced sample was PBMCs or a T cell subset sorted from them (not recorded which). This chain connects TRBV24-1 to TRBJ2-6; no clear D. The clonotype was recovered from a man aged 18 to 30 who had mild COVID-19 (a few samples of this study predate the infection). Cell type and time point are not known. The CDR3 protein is CATSVSGANVLTF. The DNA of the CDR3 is TGTGCCACCAGTGTCTCTGGGGCCAACGTCCTGACTTTC.